This paragraph reports one T cell receptor beta chain. The antigen is unknown. PCR was performed a second time for 7 to 11 cycles using a sample-barcoded 5' primer and a J-beta primer mix. TCRdb fed the 5' RACE reads into MiXCR, producing one record per CDR3 protein. The sample records approximately 1.5 million distinct CDR3 sequences, roughly two fifths being singletons. This sample was taken from a study of blood T cells in healthy people across ages. Overall study: Through template switching, about one barcoded beta molecule was captured per two T cells, as measured in model experiments. General study points: Compared with aged donors, long-lived donors showed fewer expanded clones, suggesting selection. Unsorted PBMCs ruled out conclusive naive versus antigen-experienced comparison.

The CDR3 totals 18 residues. Germline CDR1 is SGHTA and CDR2 is FQGNSA. The V segment lost 2 bases and the J segment 3 bases; nucleotides outside the gene matches: 13. The gene calls are TRBV7-2 and TRBJ1-2; 9 bases agree with TRBD1. The sequenced sample consisted of blood. This receptor was identified in a woman younger than 35 in good health. DNA for the CDR3: TGTGCCAGCAGCTTATATCGGGACAGGGTATCGCCTGACTATGGCTACACCTTC. It is translated as CASSLYRDRVSPDYGYTF.